These 28 T cell receptor beta chains originate from one sample sequenced in a study of blood T cells in healthy people across ages (dated by TCRdb to the mid-2010s). Libraries were built with 5' RACE. Sequencer: Illumina HiSeq 2500. The second PCR ran for roughly 7 to 12 cycles and used a J-beta primer mix along with a sample-barcoded 5' primer. TCRdb ran its own pipeline on the public reads, namely fastp trimming at Q25 and MiXCR clone calling, and kept in-frame beta chains. Rows with a matching CDR3 protein are joined into one entry that keeps the most common DNA and genes. The sample table shows about 780,000 distinct CDR3 sequences, and around 62% are seen once. About a quarter of the sample lies in the top ten. The sequenced sample was blood. The receptors derive from a man younger than 40 in good health.

This sequence joins TRBV9 and TRBJ1-5; TRBD1 matches 8 bases. With 0 bases clipped from V and 3 bases from J, the junction kept 5 bases outside the gene matches. The CDR3 sequence is 16 residues long. Germline V gives CDR1 SGDLS, CDR2 YYNGEE. CDR3 sequence (DNA): TGTGCCAGCAGCGTAGCTCCGGACAGGGACAATCAGCCCCAGCATTTT. Amino acid sequence: CASSVAPDRDNQPQHF.

This chain connects TRBV20-1 to TRBJ2-4, with D possibly being TRBD2 (6 bases). This CDR3 is 13 amino acids long. Trimming stripped 0 bases from V and 13 bases from J, with 16 bases between. The germline CDR1 and CDR2 sequences are DFQATT and SNEGSKA (reference sequence). CDR3 residues: CSAREQVRGEQYF. The CDR3 nucleotides read TGCAGTGCTAGAGAACAGGTGCGGGGTGAGCAGTACTTC.

This clonotype has at least ten counts. The rearrangement uses TRBV7-2 and TRBJ2-3; D might be TRBD1 (6 bases). CDR3 length equals 14 residues. V was shortened by 5 bases and J by 3 bases, with 12 bases between the two germline ends. The germline CDR1 and CDR2 sequences are SGHTA and FQGNSA. DNA of the CDR3: TGTGCCAGCAGCATACAGGGTAGGACAGATACGCAGTATTTT. Amino acid sequence: CASSIQGRTDTQYF.

The chain combines TRBV6-5 with TRBJ1-5; no definite D call. CDR1 is MNHEY, CDR2 SVGAGI, per germline. The CDR3 totals 12 residues. Between the trimmed V and J ends, which lost 7 bases and 8 bases, there was a span of 12 bases. The CDR3 region is CASTSGREPQHF. The CDR3 DNA reads as TGTGCCAGCACCTCGGGGAGAGAGCCCCAGCATTTT.

The chain uses TRBV24-1 and TRBJ2-1; the D gene is possibly TRBD2 (5 bases). The DNA end is a closer match to TRBJ2-7, so the J assignment may be wrong. This CDR3 has 16 amino acids. Germline CDR1 KGHDR, CDR2 SFDVKD. The CDR3 nucleotides read TGTGCCACCAGTGATTCGGGGTCCTCGGGTTACAATGAGCAGTACTTC. It codes for CATSDSGSSGYNEQYF.

This chain connects TRBV7-2 to TRBJ2-5, with D perhaps matching TRBD2 (6 bases). Germline CDR1 and CDR2: SGHTA and FQGNSA. Trimming shortened V by 1 base and J by 4 bases, and 10 bases separated the two germline ends. This CDR3 has 14 amino acids. The CDR3, as DNA: TGTGCCAGCAGCTTAGGGGGGGTTATAGAGACCCAGTACTTC. Translating it yields CASSLGGVIETQYF.

This clonotype was seen a few times. The chain combines TRBV7-7 with TRBJ2-5; TRBD1 matches at 7 bases. Germline CDR1 and CDR2: SSHAT and FNYEAQ (reference sequence). The V gene end was trimmed by 3 bases and the J gene end by 5 bases; junction bases not matched to a gene: 3. The CDR3 is 13 residues long. CDR3 amino acids: CASSLGQMETQYF. The CDR3 coding sequence is TGTGCCAGCAGCTTGGGACAGATGGAGACCCAGTACTTC.

The chain recombines TRBV5-1 with TRBJ2-5; D call uncertain. The CDR3 loop spans 12 amino acids. Germline V gene sequence: CDR1 SGHRS, CDR2 YFSETQ. The V gene lost 0 bases and the J gene lost 9 bases, with 9 bases spanning the gap. This chain's CDR3 is CASSLVSSPQYF. The CDR3 DNA is TGCGCCAGCAGCTTGGTATCTTCCCCCCAGTACTTC.

This clonotype was seen more than once but under ten times. The J gene is TRBJ2-1, the V gene TRBV20-1, with D perhaps assigned TRBD1 or TRBD2 (6 bases each). CDR3 length equals 14 residues. Germline V gives CDR1 DFQATT, CDR2 SNEGSKA (reference sequence). With 5 bases removed from V and 9 bases from J, the gap between germline ends came to 20 bases. The CDR3 protein is CSALKNGGLGEQFF. CDR3 coding DNA: TGCAGTGCTCTAAAAAACGGGGGCCTGGGTGAGCAGTTCTTC.

This clonotype has only one observation. The chain carries TRBV4-1 and TRBJ2-1; no firm D call. V was trimmed by 2 bases and J by 7 bases, leaving 6 bases between them. CDR3 length: 12 residues. CDR1 is MGHRA and CDR2 is YSYEKL in the germline V gene. This CDR3 is CASSQSTNEQFF. Written as DNA, the CDR3 is TGCGCCAGCAGCCAAAGCACTAATGAGCAGTTCTTC.

This clonotype was seen a handful of times. V gene TRBV9 combines with J gene TRBJ1-2; a weak D match, TRBD1 (5 bases). The CDR3 contains 14 residues. The ends were cut back, 4 bases at V and 3 bases at J, with 13 bases in the middle. Germline V CDR1 and CDR2: SGDLS, YYNGEE. The CDR3 sequence: CASSPGASDYGYTF. The CDR3 region has the DNA TGTGCCAGCAGCCCCGGGGCGTCGGACTATGGCTACACCTTC.

CDR3 sequence (DNA): TGTGCCAGCAGCTTTCAGGGGGGGCAGCAAGAGACCCAGTACTTC. Amino acids: CASSFQGGQQETQYF. The V and J genes are TRBV7-2 and TRBJ2-5, with D tentatively TRBD1 or TRBD2 (7 bases each). Trimming cost V 3 bases and J 2 bases, with 13 bases left between them. CDR1 and CDR2 from the germline V gene are SGHTA and FQGNSA. The CDR3 is made up of 15 amino acids.

Notes on this clonotype: At one end the junction does not follow the germline gene, possibly because of a read error. V gene TRBV20-1 combines with J gene TRBJ2-1; D is unresolved. The germline gives CDR1 DFQATT, CDR2 SNEGSKA (reference sequence). The length of the CDR3 is 11 residues. The CDR3 nucleotides read TGCAGGGCTAGAAGCTACAATGAGCAGTTCTTC. It codes for CRARSYNEQFF.

This CDR3 is CASSQETRGGAEQFF. The CDR3 nucleotides are TGCGCCAGCAGCCAAGAGACCAGGGGAGGCGCCGAGCAGTTCTTC. This chain connects TRBV4-3 to TRBJ2-1, with D possibly called TRBD1 or TRBD2 (6 bases each). Germline lookup yields CDR1 LGHNA and CDR2 YSLEER. Trimming pared 0 bases from V and 10 bases from J, leaving 16 bases between. The CDR3 totals 15 residues.

In its sample, this clonotype was seen once. The V call is TRBV7-9, the J call TRBJ2-5; D gene unclear. The J call may not be correct, given that the DNA end is closer to TRBJ2-7. Germline assignment: CDR1 SEHNR and CDR2 FQNEAQ (reference sequence). This CDR3 is built from 12 residues. Written as DNA, the CDR3 is TGTGCCAGCAGCTTCCTCGGGTGCGAGCAGTACTTC. Encoded protein: CASSFLGCEQYF.

The gene calls are TRBV29-1 and TRBJ2-4; 7 positions match TRBD1. The DNA end is a closer match to TRBJ2-7, so the J assignment may be wrong. This CDR3 is built from 13 residues. The germline V gene encodes CDR1 SQVTM and CDR2 ANQGSEA. The DNA of the CDR3 is TGCAGCGTTTTGAGCCAGGGGGCCTACGAGCAGTACTTC. Residues: CSVLSQGAYEQYF.

This clonotype has more than one count but fewer than ten. The chain is built from TRBV6-2 or TRBV6-3 and TRBJ2-1, with D unresolved. The germline gives CDR1 MNHEY, CDR2 SVGEGT. The CDR3 contains 17 residues. V was clipped by 5 bases and J by 0 bases, with 17 bases between them. CDR3 amino acids: CASSGRLASSSYNEQFF. The CDR3 DNA is TGTGCCAGCAGTGGACGACTTGCGTCGAGCTCCTACAATGAGCAGTTCTTC.

The chain combines TRBV28 with TRBJ2-1, with a tentative D call TRBD1 (5 bases). The CDR3 extends over 15 amino acids. Germline V gene sequence: CDR1 MDHEN, CDR2 SYDVKM. Trimming pared 2 bases from V and 2 bases from J, leaving 10 bases between. For the CDR3, the DNA is TGTGCCAGCAGTTTAATCGACAGAACCTACAATGAGCAGTTCTTC. Translated: CASSLIDRTYNEQFF.

This clonotype was counted a few times. The gene calls are TRBV9 and TRBJ2-1; 12 nucleotides agree with TRBD2. CDR1 and CDR2 (germline): SGDLS, YYNGEE. Losses at the gene ends were 2 bases for V and 4 bases for J; bases not matched to a gene: 4. This CDR3 contains 16 residues. CDR3 in amino acids: CASSVLAGGPYNEQFF. The CDR3, as DNA: TGTGCCAGCAGCGTCCTAGCGGGGGGGCCGTACAATGAGCAGTTCTTC.

This clonotype was detected ten times or more. The J gene is TRBJ2-7, the V gene TRBV20-1, with D tentatively TRBD2 (6 bases). There are 14 residues in the CDR3. Germline loops: CDR1 DFQATT, CDR2 SNEGSKA (reference sequence). V was cut by 5 bases and J by 6 bases, with 20 bases left in between. DNA for the CDR3: TGCAGTGCTCCGGGGGACGGTGCAGGGTTCGAGCAGTACTTC. Translated, it gives CSAPGDGAGFEQYF.

The J gene is TRBJ2-4, the V gene TRBV12-3 or TRBV12-4; no clear D. The J call may be faulty, since TRBJ2-7 better matches the DNA end. This CDR3 is built from 15 residues. As DNA, the CDR3 is TGTGCCAGCAGTGGGCTCCCCCGGGCCACCTACGAGCAGTACTTC. Protein: CASSGLPRATYEQYF.

The chain recombines TRBV5-1 with TRBJ2-3; 8 positions match TRBD2. The trim removed 1 base at V and 4 bases at J, leaving 5 bases unmatched. The length of the CDR3 is 15 residues. The germline gives CDR1 SGHRS, CDR2 YFSETQ. The CDR3 nucleotides are TGCGCCAGCAGCTTGTATCCAGCGGGGGCAGATACGCAGTATTTT. As protein: CASSLYPAGADTQYF. The variable domain in full, completed from reference TRBV5-1 and TRBJ2-3, reads KAGVTQTPRYLIKTRGQQVTLSCSPISGHRSVSWYQQTPGQGLQFLFEYFSETQRNKGNFPGRFSGRQFSNSRSEMNVSTLELGDSALYLCASSLYPAGADTQYFGPGTRLTVL.

The J gene is TRBJ1-2, the V gene TRBV20-1; 9 bases agree with TRBD1. The germline V gene has CDR1 DFQATT and CDR2 SNEGSKA (reference sequence). CDR3 length: 13 amino acids. The trim removed 6 bases at V and 3 bases at J, leaving 5 bases unmatched. The CDR3 region has the DNA TGCAGTGCACCCTGGACAGGGGACTATGGCTACACCTTC. This codes for CSAPWTGDYGYTF.

The DNA for the CDR3 is TGTGCCAGCAGTGTAGGGGGTTACAGTCAATTCTACGAGCAGTACTTC. This encodes CASSVGGYSQFYEQYF. The genes are TRBV25-1 and TRBJ2-4; TRBD1 is a possible D gene (6 bases). The DNA end favors TRBJ2-7, so the J call may be wrong. The CDR3 consists of 16 residues. Germline CDR1 reads MGHDK; CDR2 reads SYGVNS.

The genes are TRBV5-6 and TRBJ2-7; D is perhaps TRBD2 (7 bases). Germline V gene lookup returns CDR1 SGHDT and CDR2 YYEEEE. The germline V and J ends were trimmed by 7 bases and 4 bases, with 21 bases remaining between them. The CDR3 length is 15 residues. CDR3 protein: CASDTRWGGLYEQYF. The CDR3 bases are TGTGCCAGCGATACCAGATGGGGGGGCTTATACGAGCAGTACTTC.

The V and J genes are TRBV7-2 and TRBJ1-2; 12 nucleotides agree with TRBD1. Germline loops: CDR1 SGHTA, CDR2 FQGNSA. The junction had 3 bases not matched to a gene; V was cut back by 0 bases and J by 4 bases. This CDR3 region has 16 residues. The CDR3 DNA is TGTGCCAGCAGCTTAGCGGGACAGGGGGCCTCCTATGGCTACACCTTC. It translates to CASSLAGQGASYGYTF.

The chain joins TRBV3-1 to TRBJ2-1; the match to TRBD2 covers 11 bases. The CDR3 has 17 amino acids. CDR1 LGHDT and CDR2 YNNKEL come from the germline V gene (reference sequence). The V gene end was trimmed by 0 bases and the J gene end by 4 bases; junction bases not matched to a gene: 5. CDR3 protein: CASSQDLSGGVYNEQFF. DNA for the CDR3: TGTGCCAGCAGCCAAGATCTTAGCGGGGGGGTGTACAATGAGCAGTTCTTC.

In its sample, this clonotype was seen once. J is TRBJ2-3 and V is TRBV9, with 7 nucleotides matching TRBD2. CDR1 is SGDLS, CDR2 YYNGEE, per germline. Trimming at V came to 3 bases and at J to 1 base, leaving 8 bases not matched to a gene. The CDR3 runs 16 residues. In nucleotides, the CDR3 is TGTGCCAGCAGCGGTATCGGGCTAGCGGGCACAGATACGCAGTATTTT. Translated: CASSGIGLAGTDTQYF.